This T cell receptor (beta chain) was identified during a study of blood T cell repertoires in COVID-19. Profiling relied on immunoSEQ multiplex PCR, and the TCRdb table lists in-frame clones only, not all of them. The sample includes fewer than 350,000 clones, 70% to 90% of them seen just once. Germline V gene sequence: CDR1 GTSNPN, CDR2 SVGIG (reference sequence). Trimming took off 2 bases at V and 3 bases at J, with 8 bases between the two ends. This CDR3 is built from 12 residues. This TCR was recovered from a woman between 40 and 55 years old who had recovered from COVID-19. The chain carries TRBV30 and TRBJ2-7; D might be TRBD1 (6 bases). The sequenced sample consisted of PBMCs or T cells enriched from blood (not recorded which). CDR3 DNA: TGTGCCTGGAGTAAAGGGGGCTACGAGCAGTACTTC. It codes for CAWSKGGYEQYF.